Listed here is a single T cell receptor (beta chain). Relative to the germline gene, one junction end is altered; a read error may explain this. Germline assignment: CDR1 SEHNR and CDR2 FQNEAQ (reference sequence). The CDR3 runs to 14 residues. This sample is part of a study of identical twins. TCRdb processed the 5' RACE reads anew with MiXCR; each CDR3 protein has one entry. The sample yields about 730,000 distinct CDR3 sequences, 21% seen once. These data are also associated with another study on T cells expressing NK-cell markers.

This receptor was taken from a woman aged 18-29 years in good health. Material: PBMCs. The J gene is TRBJ1-4, the V gene TRBV7-9; 7 bases fit TRBD1. The CDR3 DNA follows: TGTGCCAGCAGTTTAGGGGGCGGTAATGAAAAACTGTTTTTT. Translated, it gives CASSLGGGNEKLFF.